This TCR beta chain comes out of a study of beta chain features in type 1 diabetes. The table lists this clone with a few counts. The V gene's germline CDR1 is MNHNY and CDR2 SVGAGI (reference sequence). V shed 6 bases and J 12 bases; nucleotides not matched to a gene: 7. CDR3 length: 12 residues. The authors reverse transcribed all of the isolated RNA, so sequencing captured expressed TCRB transcripts. Some clones are missing from TCRdb's copy, which holds only in-frame ones; the method was immunoSEQ multiplex PCR. Among about 360,000 clones listed, roughly an eighth were seen once. The TCR sequence derives from a man younger than 35 in good health. Source material: naive CD4+ T cells from blood. The V and J genes are TRBV6-6 and TRBJ2-7; 11 bases match TRBD2. The CDR3 bases are TGTGCCAGCAGCCCCGGGACTAGCGGCTTGTACTTC. Protein product: CASSPGTSGLYF.